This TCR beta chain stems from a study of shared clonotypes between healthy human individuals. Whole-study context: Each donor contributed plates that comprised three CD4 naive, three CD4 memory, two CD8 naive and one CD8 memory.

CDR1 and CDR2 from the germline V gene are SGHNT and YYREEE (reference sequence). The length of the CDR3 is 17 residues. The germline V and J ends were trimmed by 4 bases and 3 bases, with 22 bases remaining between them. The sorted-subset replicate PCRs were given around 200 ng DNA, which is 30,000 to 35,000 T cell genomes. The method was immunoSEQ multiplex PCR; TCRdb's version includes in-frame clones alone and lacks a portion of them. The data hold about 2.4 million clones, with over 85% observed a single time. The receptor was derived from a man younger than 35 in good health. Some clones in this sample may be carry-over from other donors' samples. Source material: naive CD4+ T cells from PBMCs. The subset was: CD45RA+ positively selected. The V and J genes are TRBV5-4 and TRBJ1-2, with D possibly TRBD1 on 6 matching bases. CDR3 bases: TGTGCCAGCAGCACAAGGAAGGACAGCCTCCTCTACTATGGCTACACCTTC. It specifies CASSTRKDSLLYYGYTF.